This is a list of T cell receptor beta chains from one sample in a study of read filtering for tumor transcriptome and immune sequencing. TCRdb re-called the reads with MiXCR, one entry per CDR3 protein. Of about 41,000 distinct CDR3 sequences listed, around 15% are singletons. Sequencing was done on a sample of a population of CD138-negative cells sorted from bone marrow. The receptors derive from a donor aged 40 or older with multiple myeloma. Each CDR3 is given with its conserved first and last residue. D genes are given only for firm matches. Where a row states a size, it is once, few, many or the class of an expanded clone; other rows omit it.

. | 14 | . | TRBJ2-2 | TRBV11-2 | TGTGCCAGCAGCTTAGTAGGCTTCACCGGGGAGCTGTTTTTT | CASSLVGFTGELFF
TRBD2 | 14 | many | TRBJ2-7 | TRBV20-1 | TGCAGTGCTAGGGAAGATAGCGGGATCTACGAGCAGTACTTC | CSAREDSGIYEQYF
. | 12 | medium-sized | TRBJ2-1 | TRBV19 | TGTGCCAGTAGTATAGCAGGAAATGAGCAGTTCTTC | CASSIAGNEQFF
. | 14 | many | TRBJ2-7 | TRBV11-2 | TGTGCCAGCAGCTTAGATTACGGACTGAGGGAGCAGTACTTC | CASSLDYGLREQYF
. | 15 | many | TRBJ1-5 | TRBV7-2 | TGTGCCAGCAGCTTAGATGAGGGATGGAATCAGCCCCAGCATTTT | CASSLDEGWNQPQHF
. | 14 | . | TRBJ2-3 | TRBV20-1 | TGCAGTGCGGAAAAAGGAATCTCCACAGATACGCAGTATTTT | CSAEKGISTDTQYF
. | 16 | many | TRBJ1-6 | TRBV13 | TGTGCCAGCAGCTCGGGTGGGAGCTCCTATAATTCACCCCTCCACTTT | CASSSGGSSYNSPLHF
. | 14 | medium-sized | TRBJ2-1 | TRBV6-2/TRBV6-3 | TGTGCCAGCAGTTACGCGGGGGCGGTCAATGAGCAGTTCTTC | CASSYAGAVNEQFF
. | 14 | . | TRBJ2-7 | TRBV5-1 | TGCGCCAGCAGCTTGGTCGTTGGTTTCTACGAGCAGTACTTC | CASSLVVGFYEQYF
. | 12 | few | TRBJ2-7 | TRBV30 | TGTGCCTGGACGGCCTCCTCCTACGAGCAGTACTTC | CAWTASSYEQYF
. | 14 | . | TRBJ2-2 | TRBV30 | TGTGCCTGGAAAAGTACGGGAGCCCGCGGGGAGCTGTTTTTT | CAWKSTGARGELFF
. | 18 | many | TRBJ1-2 | TRBV10-3 | TGTGCCATCAGCGCGGGACCCGGGGAAGGAAAAACTAACTATGGCTACACCTTC | CAISAGPGEGKTNYGYTF
. | 12 | . | TRBJ2-5 | TRBV7-8 | TGTGCCAGCGGCTCCCCCAAGGAGACCCAGTACTTC | CASGSPKETQYF
. | 15 | many | TRBJ2-6 | TRBV6-2/TRBV6-3 | TGTGCCAGCAGTTACACAGGAGCTGGGGCCAACGTCCTGACTTTC | CASSYTGAGANVLTF